The 18 T cell receptor beta chains below all came from one sample that was sequenced in a study of blood T cells in healthy people across ages. Primed by a sample-barcoded 5' primer and a J-beta primer mix, a second PCR proceeded for 7 to 11 cycles. From the 5' RACE reads, TCRdb called clonotypes with MiXCR, one entry per CDR3 protein. Of roughly 680,000 distinct CDR3 sequences listed, 40% to 65% were seen once; the top ten hold 13%. Sequencing was done on a sample of blood. These receptors all stem from an elderly woman in good health.

This chain connects TRBV20-1 to TRBJ2-7; a possible D gene is TRBD2 (6 bases). In germline, CDR1 is DFQATT, CDR2 SNEGSKA (reference sequence). V was clipped by 0 bases and J by 4 bases, with 16 bases between them. This CDR3 is 15 amino acids long. As DNA, the CDR3 is TGCAGTGCTAGAGATCTTATCGGGGGAAGGTACGAGCAGTACTTC. Translating it yields CSARDLIGGRYEQYF.

The chain carries TRBV29-1 and TRBJ2-1; 12 positions match TRBD1. The germline CDR1 and CDR2 sequences are SQVTM and ANQGSEA. This CDR3 region has 14 residues. The V segment lost 4 bases and the J segment 8 bases; nucleotides outside the gene matches: 6. DNA of the CDR3: TGCAGCGTTGTTCCGGGACAGGGGGCCTATGAGCAGTTCTTC. It yields the protein CSVVPGQGAYEQFF.

The chain couples TRBV24-1 to TRBJ2-1; 7 bases match TRBD2. The CDR3 has 16 residues. Germline CDR1 reads KGHDR; CDR2 reads SFDVKD. J was trimmed by 5 bases and V by 0 bases; bases with no gene match: 6. CDR3 nucleotide sequence: TGTGCCACCAGTGATTTGGGGGGGGGTAAGGACAATGAGCAGTTCTTC. It yields the protein CATSDLGGGKDNEQFF.

The rearrangement joins TRBV20-1 to TRBJ2-5, with D possibly matching TRBD2 (5 bases). Looked up from germline, CDR1 is DFQATT and CDR2 is SNEGSKA (reference sequence). This CDR3 is built from 12 residues. Trimming cost V 6 bases and J 7 bases, with 15 bases left between them. The CDR3 DNA reads as TGCAGTGCCCTGGACGGGGAATGGACCCAGTACTTC. Translation gives CSALDGEWTQYF.

About this clonotype itself: A read error may be the cause here, since a much bigger clone is one base away. The rearrangement joins TRBV12-3 or TRBV12-4 to TRBJ2-3, with D possibly being TRBD1 (5 bases). The CDR3 has 14 amino acids. With 6 bases removed from V and 1 base from J, the gap between germline ends came to 11 bases. DNA of the CDR3: TGTGCCAGCAGGAAGGGGTTGGGCACAGATACGCAGTATTTT. It encodes CASRKGLGTDTQYF.

The chain is built from TRBV5-1 and TRBJ2-2; TRBD2 agrees at 11 bases. In germline, CDR1 is SGHRS, CDR2 YFSETQ. This CDR3 has 18 amino acids. V gave up 0 bases and J gave up 4 bases; unmatched junction bases: 8. CDR3 nucleotide sequence: TGCGCCAGCAGCTTGGACGTACTAGCGGGAGTGGGCACCGGGGAGCTGTTTTTT. Its translation: CASSLDVLAGVGTGELFF.

This clonotype was seen repeatedly, ten times or more. The chain recombines TRBV5-1 with TRBJ2-1; D not resolved. Germline values: CDR1 SGHRS, CDR2 YFSETQ. The CDR3 runs to 15 residues. Trimming took off 0 bases at V and 8 bases at J, with 15 bases between the two ends. Here the CDR3 DNA reads TGCGCCAGCAGCTTGGAATACCCCCTCCAACATGAGCAGTTCTTC. Its protein is CASSLEYPLQHEQFF.

CDR3 loop: CASSPQVGYNEQYF. CDR3 nucleotides: TGTGCCAGCTCACCACAGGTGGGGTACAATGAGCAGTACTTC. V gene TRBV18 combines with J gene TRBJ2-7; D gene uncertain. Germline assignment: CDR1 KGHSH and CDR2 LQKENI. V lost 1 base and J lost 7, with 14 bases in between. The CDR3 extends over 14 amino acids.

V gene TRBV7-9 combines with J gene TRBJ2-1; TRBD2 aligns across 10 bases. From germline, CDR1 is SEHNR and CDR2 FQNEAQ (reference sequence). This CDR3 is built from 19 residues. The V gene end was trimmed by 5 bases and the J gene end by 4 bases; junction bases not matched to a gene: 17. Here the CDR3 DNA reads TGTGCCAGCAGCGGGACAGTCGGGGTGTCTAGCGGGAGATACAATGAGCAGTTCTTC. The encoded protein is CASSGTVGVSSGRYNEQFF.

This clonotype has a count of ten or more. The CDR3 nucleotides are TGTGCCAGCAGCCCTGCGGGAGGGACTGAGCAGTTCTTC. Protein product: CASSPAGGTEQFF. The chain recombines TRBV7-9 with TRBJ2-1; TRBD2 matches at 9 bases. V dropped 5 bases and J dropped 9; count of bases not matched to a gene: 5. The CDR3 consists of 13 residues. The germline gives CDR1 SEHNR, CDR2 FQNEAQ (reference sequence).

This clonotype was detected once. The V gene is TRBV10-3, the J gene TRBJ2-5; weak D call: TRBD1 (6 bases). The germline V gene has CDR1 ENHRY and CDR2 SYGVKD. Trimming stripped 5 bases from V and 3 bases from J, with 10 bases between. The CDR3 length is 13 residues. Written as DNA, the CDR3 is TGTGCCATCAGTTTACAGGGAGAAGAGACCCAGTACTTC. Translating gives CAISLQGEETQYF.

This clonotype has more than one count but fewer than ten. This CDR3 is CASKTGLSTGELFF. The DNA of the CDR3 is TGTGCCAGCAAAACAGGGTTGAGCACCGGGGAGCTGTTTTTT. This chain uses TRBV12-3 or TRBV12-4 with TRBJ2-2; perhaps TRBD1 as D (6 bases). CDR3 length: 14 amino acids. Deletions cut 7 bases from V and 4 bases from J, with 13 bases between.

This clonotype was observed once. The chain carries TRBV30 and TRBJ1-2; D remains unclear. The CDR3 has 12 amino acids. Trimming shortened V by 0 bases and J by 0 bases, and 2 bases separated the two germline ends. Germline assignment: CDR1 GTSNPN and CDR2 SVGIG (reference sequence). As DNA, the CDR3 is TGTGCCTGGAGTGTATCTAACTATGGCTACACCTTC. It is translated as CAWSVSNYGYTF.

The gene calls are TRBV11-3 and TRBJ2-1, with 7 nucleotides matching TRBD2. There are 18 residues in the CDR3. Per germline, CDR1 SGHNT and CDR2 YENEEA. After removal of 3 bases from V and 4 bases from J, the junction contained 15 bases not matched to a gene. CDR3 coding DNA: TGTGCCAGCAGCTTGACGAGTAGGCGGGAGTTAGGTTACAATGAGCAGTTCTTC. It is translated as CASSLTSRRELGYNEQFF.

This chain connects TRBV12-3 or TRBV12-4 to TRBJ1-2; D ambiguous. This CDR3 has 14 amino acids. Trimming shortened V by 5 bases and J by 0 bases, and 10 bases separated the two germline ends. The DNA of the CDR3 is TGTGCCAGCAGTCGTATTTTAACTAACTATGGCTACACCTTC. This gives the protein CASSRILTNYGYTF.

This clonotype was counted ten times or more. V and J are TRBV20-1 and TRBJ2-7; 8 bases map to TRBD2. With V trimmed by 0 bases and J by 5 bases, 9 bases remained unmatched. CDR3 length: 15 amino acids. Germline-derived CDR1 and CDR2 are DFQATT and SNEGSKA (reference sequence). The DNA for the CDR3 is TGCAGTGCTAGAGACGGGAGGGCCTTTACTGACGAGCAGTACTTC. Its protein product is CSARDGRAFTDEQYF.

Comments on this clonotype: A read error may explain this, as a much larger clone is one base away. The V and J genes are TRBV20-1 and TRBJ2-5; D not resolved. This CDR3 spans 11 amino acids. Germline CDR1 and CDR2: DFQATT and SNEGSKA (reference sequence). The CDR3 DNA sequence: TGCAGGGCCACTAATGGGGAGACCCAGTACTTC. Protein product: CRATNGETQYF.

The chain recombines TRBV7-3 with TRBJ2-3; the match to TRBD1 covers 8 bases. V gave up 4 bases and J gave up 3 bases; unmatched junction bases: 9. The V gene's germline CDR1 is SGHTA and CDR2 FQGTGA. The CDR3 contains 16 residues. The CDR3 DNA reads as TGTGCCAGCAGCTCCCTCCCCAGGGGGCAGACAGATACGCAGTATTTT. This sequence encodes CASSSLPRGQTDTQYF.